A single sample is the source of the 4 T cell receptor beta chains below, sequenced in a study of blood T cells in healthy people across ages. It was with a sample-barcoded 5' primer and a J-beta primer mix that a second PCR of about 6 to 12 cycles was run. Each CDR3 protein gets one entry after TCRdb re-called the 5' RACE reads with MiXCR. The repertoire holds about 1.4 million distinct CDR3 sequences, with approximately 59% as singletons. Source material: blood. Every receptor here comes from a man younger than 30 in good health.

This chain uses TRBV9 with TRBJ2-4; the D gene is possibly TRBD2 (7 bases). Matching the DNA end better, TRBJ2-7 makes the J call doubtful. Germline assignment: CDR1 SGDLS and CDR2 YYNGEE. This CDR3 is built from 16 residues. CDR3 protein: CASSVGGGAHTYEQYF. The CDR3 bases are TGTGCCAGCAGCGTAGGGGGGGGCGCTCATACCTACGAGCAGTACTTC.

This clonotype has only one observation. The gene calls are TRBV5-1 and TRBJ2-2, with D uncertain. CDR1 and CDR2 (germline): SGHRS, YFSETQ. The CDR3 covers 16 residues. V shed 5 bases and J shed 2 bases, with 16 bases lying between them. The CDR3 loop is CASRVKGSLNTGELFF. The CDR3 bases are TGCGCCAGCAGGGTCAAGGGCTCCCTAAACACCGGGGAGCTGTTTTTT.

The V gene is TRBV24-1, the J gene TRBJ1-5; TRBD1 might be the D (5 bases). The CDR3 has 16 amino acids. Trimming took off 2 bases at V and 2 bases at J, with 12 bases between the two ends. The V gene's germline CDR1 is KGHDR and CDR2 SFDVKD. The CDR3: CATSDSLGLGNQPQHF. The CDR3 region has the DNA TGTGCCACCAGTGATTCTCTGGGGCTGGGCAATCAGCCCCAGCATTTT.

V usage is TRBV20-1 and J usage is TRBJ2-7, with D perhaps assigned TRBD1 or TRBD2 (5 bases each). V lost 5 bases, J lost 0 bases, and 14 bases lay in between. The CDR3 has 14 residues. CDR1 and CDR2 from the germline V gene are DFQATT and SNEGSKA (reference sequence). The DNA of the CDR3 is TGCAGTGCTCCAACTAGGACACGCTCCTACGAGCAGTACTTC. Translated: CSAPTRTRSYEQYF.